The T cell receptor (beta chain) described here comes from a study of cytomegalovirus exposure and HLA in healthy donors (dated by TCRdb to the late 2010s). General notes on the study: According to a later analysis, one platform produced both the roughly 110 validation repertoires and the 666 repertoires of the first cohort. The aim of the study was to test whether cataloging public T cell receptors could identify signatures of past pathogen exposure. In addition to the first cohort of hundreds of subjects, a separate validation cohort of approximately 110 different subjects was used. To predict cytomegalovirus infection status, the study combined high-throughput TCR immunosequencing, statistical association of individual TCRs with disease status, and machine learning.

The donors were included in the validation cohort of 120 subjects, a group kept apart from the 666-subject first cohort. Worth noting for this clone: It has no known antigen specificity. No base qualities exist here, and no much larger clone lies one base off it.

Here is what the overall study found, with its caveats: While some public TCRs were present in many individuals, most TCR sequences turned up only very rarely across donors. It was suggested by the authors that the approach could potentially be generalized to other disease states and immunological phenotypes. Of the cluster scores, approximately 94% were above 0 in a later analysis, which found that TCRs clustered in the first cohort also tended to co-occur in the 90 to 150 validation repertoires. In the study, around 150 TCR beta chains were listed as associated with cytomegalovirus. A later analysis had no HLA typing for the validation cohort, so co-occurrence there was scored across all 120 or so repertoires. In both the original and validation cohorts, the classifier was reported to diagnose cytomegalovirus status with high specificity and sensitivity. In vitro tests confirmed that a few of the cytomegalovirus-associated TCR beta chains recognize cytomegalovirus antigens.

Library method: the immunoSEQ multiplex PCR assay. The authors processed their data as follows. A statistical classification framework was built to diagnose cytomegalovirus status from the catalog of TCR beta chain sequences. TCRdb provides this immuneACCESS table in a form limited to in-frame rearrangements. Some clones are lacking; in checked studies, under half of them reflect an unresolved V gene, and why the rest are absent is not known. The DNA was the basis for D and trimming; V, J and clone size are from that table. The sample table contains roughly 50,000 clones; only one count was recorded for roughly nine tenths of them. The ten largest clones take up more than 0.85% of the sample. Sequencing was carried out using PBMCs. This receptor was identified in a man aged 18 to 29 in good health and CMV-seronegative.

The nucleotide sequence reads as follows: TGTGCCAGCAGTGTTGCAGGGGTGGGTCAGCCCCAGCATTTT. This translates into CASSVAGVGQPQHF. In this chain, TRBV27 is recombined with TRBJ1-5, with a tentative D gene TRBD1 over 6 matching bases. The CDR3 runs 14 residues from the cysteine to the phenylalanine. The only DNA kept is the CDR3, 42 bases in frame from the first base. CDR1 and CDR2, looked up from the germline V gene (reference sequence), are MNHEY and SMNVEV. V loses 5 bases of germline sequence and J loses 6 bases, and the interval between the two ends is 14 bases.